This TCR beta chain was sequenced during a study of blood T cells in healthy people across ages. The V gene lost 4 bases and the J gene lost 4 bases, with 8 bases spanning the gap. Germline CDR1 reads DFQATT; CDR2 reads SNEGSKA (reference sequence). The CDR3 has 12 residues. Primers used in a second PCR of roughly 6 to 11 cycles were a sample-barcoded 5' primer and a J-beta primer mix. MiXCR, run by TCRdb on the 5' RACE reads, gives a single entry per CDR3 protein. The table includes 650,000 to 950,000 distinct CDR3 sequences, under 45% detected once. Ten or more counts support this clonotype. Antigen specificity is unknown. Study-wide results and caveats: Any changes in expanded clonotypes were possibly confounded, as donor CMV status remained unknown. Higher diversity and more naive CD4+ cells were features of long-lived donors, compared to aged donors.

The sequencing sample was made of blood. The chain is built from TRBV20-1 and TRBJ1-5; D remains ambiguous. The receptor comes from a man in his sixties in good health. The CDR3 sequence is CSATRPNQPQHF. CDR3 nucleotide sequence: TGCAGTGCTACCCGACCTAATCAGCCCCAGCATTTT.